A single T cell receptor beta chain is shown here with its context. Its antigen is not known. Ophthalmopathy absent within 18 months of follow-up marked hyperthyroidism as stable. Exclusion covered patients with other autoimmune diseases or uncontrolled infections (as well as pregnancy or lactation). The data were taken from a study of Graves' ophthalmopathy and Graves' hyperthyroidism. Study-wide findings and caveats: Most clonotypes expanded in thyroid above 0.001 frequency were present in blood too.

For repertoire sequencing, the TCR beta CDR3 regions were amplified from RNA transcripts. The authors performed first-round RT-PCR with HTBI primers and then a second-round multiplex PCR. MiXCR, applied by TCRdb to the multiplex PCR reads, yields one record per CDR3 protein. The table lists hundreds of thousands of distinct CDR3 sequences, approximately 21% of them singletons. The germline gives CDR1 MGHRA, CDR2 YSYEKL. The CDR3 is 15 amino acids. The V end lost 3 bases, the J end lost 0 bases, and 11 bases lay between the germline ends. The source material was peripheral blood. The chain couples TRBV4-1 to TRBJ2-5; D gene unclear. This TCR was sampled from a woman under 30 with stable Graves' hyperthyroidism. Some clones in this sample may be carry-over from other donors' samples. CDR3 sequence reads: CASSQTTPYQETQYF. DNA of the CDR3: TGCGCCAGCAGCCAGACGACCCCGTACCAAGAGACCCAGTACTTC.